The rows below give T cell receptor beta chains drawn from one sample of a study of regulatory T cells in long-lasting Graves disease. TCRdb redid the calling of the multiplex PCR reads with MiXCR, one entry per CDR3 protein. The sample holds about 620,000 distinct CDR3 sequences, around 15% seen once. The same sample was also studied in work on T cells in Graves' hyperthyroidism and ophthalmopathy.

The specimen was peripheral blood mononuclear cells (PBMCs), collected at new diagnosis, from a patient treated with antithyroid drugs. The receptors come from a young woman with Graves disease. Both conserved end residues are part of each CDR3. The order of the fields is D gene, V gene, J gene, clone size, CDR3 protein, CDR3 DNA. A D gene is named only where the DNA matches it firmly. A clone size is listed for some rows: how often the clone was seen (once, few, many), or a class if it is expanded.

d_call: NA
v_call: TRBV18
j_call: TRBJ1-6
clone_size: NA
cdr3_aa: CASSPTAPGAFSPLHF
cdr3_nt: TGTGCCAGCTCACCCACGGCACCTGGGGCCTTTTCACCCCTCCACTTT

d_call: TRBD1
v_call: TRBV2
j_call: TRBJ2-2
clone_size: many
cdr3_aa: CASSEVGTATGELFF
cdr3_nt: TGTGCCAGCAGTGAAGTGGGGACAGCCACCGGGGAGCTGTTTTTT

d_call: NA
v_call: TRBV11-2
j_call: TRBJ1-4
clone_size: NA
cdr3_aa: CASSHPAPTNEKLFF
cdr3_nt: TGTGCCAGCAGCCACCCTGCCCCAACTAATGAAAAACTGTTTTTT

d_call: NA
v_call: TRBV24-1
j_call: TRBJ2-1
clone_size: NA
cdr3_aa: CATSKGNEQFF
cdr3_nt: TGTGCCACCAGTAAGGGGAATGAGCAGTTCTTC

d_call: NA
v_call: TRBV7-8
j_call: TRBJ2-1
clone_size: many
cdr3_aa: CASSRSGASYNEQFF
cdr3_nt: TGTGCCAGCAGCCGTTCGGGGGCCTCCTACAATGAGCAGTTCTTC

d_call: TRBD1
v_call: TRBV9
j_call: TRBJ1-4
clone_size: many
cdr3_aa: CASSSTGVVGEKLFF
cdr3_nt: TGTGCCAGCAGTTCCACAGGGGTGGTTGGTGAAAAACTGTTTTTT

d_call: NA
v_call: TRBV6-1
j_call: TRBJ1-1
clone_size: many
cdr3_aa: CASSPRAPLGTEAFF
cdr3_nt: TGTGCCAGCAGTCCGAGAGCCCCCTTGGGCACTGAAGCTTTCTTT

d_call: TRBD1
v_call: TRBV5-1
j_call: TRBJ2-1
clone_size: few
cdr3_aa: CASSEWGDRGTGEQFF
cdr3_nt: TGCGCCAGCTCTGAGTGGGGGGACAGGGGGACGGGAGAGCAGTTCTTC

d_call: TRBD1
v_call: TRBV28
j_call: TRBJ1-5
clone_size: NA
cdr3_aa: CASSWGGTGEQPQHF
cdr3_nt: TGTGCCAGCAGTTGGGGCGGGACAGGGGAACAGCCCCAGCATTTT

d_call: NA
v_call: TRBV6-1
j_call: TRBJ1-6
clone_size: many
cdr3_aa: CASNFRSPLHF
cdr3_nt: TGTGCCAGCAATTTTCGTTCACCCCTCCACTTT

d_call: TRBD1
v_call: TRBV10-3
j_call: TRBJ2-1
clone_size: NA
cdr3_aa: CAISGTVNEQFF
cdr3_nt: TGTGCCATCAGCGGGACAGTCAATGAGCAGTTCTTC

d_call: TRBD2
v_call: TRBV28
j_call: TRBJ2-7
clone_size: many
cdr3_aa: CASSFGRSYEQYF
cdr3_nt: TGTGCCAGCTCGTTCGGGAGGTCCTACGAGCAGTACTTC

d_call: TRBD2
v_call: TRBV12-3/TRBV12-4
j_call: TRBJ2-3
clone_size: many
cdr3_aa: CASSPRLAGGPYTDTQYF
cdr3_nt: TGTGCCAGCAGCCCTCGACTAGCGGGAGGCCCATACACAGATACGCAGTATTTT

d_call: NA
v_call: TRBV9
j_call: TRBJ2-2
clone_size: many
cdr3_aa: CASSVGPGSGTGELFF
cdr3_nt: TGTGCCAGCAGCGTAGGCCCGGGATCGGGCACCGGGGAGCTGTTTTTT

d_call: NA
v_call: TRBV6-1
j_call: TRBJ2-7
clone_size: few
cdr3_aa: CASRPRGLYYEQYF
cdr3_nt: TGTGCCAGCAGGCCCCGCGGGCTTTACTACGAGCAGTACTTC

d_call: TRBD2
v_call: TRBV24-1
j_call: TRBJ2-1
clone_size: NA
cdr3_aa: CATRGPLGSGEQFF
cdr3_nt: TGTGCCACCAGGGGGCCTCTAGGTAGCGGGGAGCAGTTCTTC

d_call: NA
v_call: TRBV11-1
j_call: TRBJ2-7
clone_size: many
cdr3_aa: CASSSQYEQYF
cdr3_nt: TGTGCCAGCAGCTCCCAGTACGAGCAGTACTTC

d_call: TRBD1
v_call: TRBV28
j_call: TRBJ2-7
clone_size: many
cdr3_aa: CASTPAPGQGNYEQYF
cdr3_nt: TGTGCCAGCACCCCTGCTCCGGGACAGGGTAACTACGAGCAGTACTTC

d_call: NA
v_call: TRBV20-1
j_call: TRBJ1-5
clone_size: once
cdr3_aa: CSARGGPGQPQHF
cdr3_nt: TGCAGTGCTAGAGGGGGGCCGGGTCAGCCCCAGCATTTT

d_call: TRBD1
v_call: TRBV27
j_call: TRBJ2-5
clone_size: NA
cdr3_aa: CASSLYPPRGHSAETQYF
cdr3_nt: TGTGCCAGCAGTTTATACCCCCCCAGGGGGCATTCGGCGGAGACCCAGTACTTC

d_call: TRBD1
v_call: TRBV7-2
j_call: TRBJ2-4
clone_size: many
cdr3_aa: CASSSQGARIQYF
cdr3_nt: TGTGCCAGCAGCTCACAGGGGGCGCGCATTCAGTACTTC

d_call: NA
v_call: TRBV11-2
j_call: TRBJ2-3
clone_size: many
cdr3_aa: CVSSSHGRSTDTQYF
cdr3_nt: TGTGTCAGCAGCTCCCATGGGAGGAGCACAGATACGCAGTATTTT

d_call: TRBD2
v_call: TRBV25-1
j_call: TRBJ2-7
clone_size: few
cdr3_aa: CASHLLGGRSYEQYF
cdr3_nt: TGTGCCAGCCACTTACTGGGCGGGAGGTCCTACGAGCAGTACTTC

d_call: NA
v_call: TRBV12-3/TRBV12-4
j_call: TRBJ2-7
clone_size: many
cdr3_aa: CASSPLGIGQYF
cdr3_nt: TGTGCCAGCAGTCCCCTGGGCATTGGGCAGTACTTC

d_call: TRBD1
v_call: TRBV18
j_call: TRBJ2-5
clone_size: many
cdr3_aa: CASSPRPGQQETQYF
cdr3_nt: TGTGCCAGCTCACCTCGTCCGGGACAGCAAGAGACCCAGTACTTC

d_call: NA
v_call: TRBV6-2/TRBV6-3
j_call: TRBJ2-6
clone_size: NA
cdr3_aa: CASSDGGSFSGANVLTF
cdr3_nt: TGTGCCAGCAGTGATGGGGGGAGTTTTAGTGGGGCCAACGTCCTGACTTTC

d_call: NA
v_call: TRBV7-3
j_call: TRBJ1-6
clone_size: NA
cdr3_aa: CASSLFGVGDNSPLHF
cdr3_nt: TGTGCCAGCAGCTTATTCGGGGTAGGGGACAATTCACCCCTCCACTTT

d_call: NA
v_call: TRBV11-2
j_call: TRBJ2-1
clone_size: many
cdr3_aa: CASSPWTASSYNEQFF
cdr3_nt: TGTGCCAGCAGCCCGTGGACAGCCTCCTCCTACAATGAGCAGTTCTTC

d_call: TRBD1
v_call: TRBV5-1
j_call: TRBJ2-7
clone_size: many
cdr3_aa: CASSGNRDRVQKSSYEQYF
cdr3_nt: TGCGCCAGCAGCGGAAACCGGGACAGGGTCCAAAAAAGCTCCTACGAGCAGTACTTC

d_call: TRBD1
v_call: TRBV20-1
j_call: TRBJ2-6
clone_size: NA
cdr3_aa: CSARQGENSGANVLTF
cdr3_nt: TGCAGTGCTAGACAGGGGGAGAATTCTGGGGCCAACGTCCTGACTTTC

d_call: TRBD1
v_call: TRBV28
j_call: TRBJ1-5
clone_size: NA
cdr3_aa: CASSPRPGTGFRNQPQHF
cdr3_nt: TGTGCCAGCAGTCCACGCCCCGGGACAGGGTTTCGCAATCAGCCCCAGCATTTT

d_call: TRBD1
v_call: TRBV20-1
j_call: TRBJ2-7
clone_size: many
cdr3_aa: CSAVRGTGKYEQYF
cdr3_nt: TGCAGTGCCGTTCGCGGGACAGGGAAGTACGAGCAGTACTTC

d_call: NA
v_call: TRBV27
j_call: TRBJ2-2
clone_size: NA
cdr3_aa: CASSWQLANTGELFF
cdr3_nt: TGTGCCAGCAGTTGGCAGCTCGCGAACACCGGGGAGCTGTTTTTT

d_call: NA
v_call: TRBV20-1
j_call: TRBJ2-5
clone_size: NA
cdr3_aa: CSARLVPWARKENHRIVETQYF
cdr3_nt: TGCAGTGCTAGACTCGTTCCGTGGGCGCGGAAGGAGAACCACCGGATCGTCGAGACCCAGTACTTC

d_call: TRBD1
v_call: TRBV7-9
j_call: TRBJ2-7
clone_size: few
cdr3_aa: CASSLFGAQGQGLYEQYF
cdr3_nt: TGTGCCAGCAGCCTTTTTGGGGCTCAGGGACAGGGGTTGTACGAGCAGTACTTC

d_call: TRBD1
v_call: TRBV3-1
j_call: TRBJ1-2
clone_size: few
cdr3_aa: CASSRGTALYGYTF
cdr3_nt: TGTGCCAGCAGCCGCGGGACAGCCCTCTACGGCTACACCTTC

d_call: TRBD2
v_call: TRBV6-1
j_call: TRBJ2-7
clone_size: many
cdr3_aa: CASSEPGLAAYEQYF
cdr3_nt: TGTGCCAGCAGTGAACCGGGACTAGCGGCCTACGAGCAGTACTTC

d_call: NA
v_call: TRBV27
j_call: TRBJ2-7
clone_size: few
cdr3_aa: CASSTGYGSYEQYF
cdr3_nt: TGTGCCAGCAGCACCGGCTACGGATCCTACGAGCAGTACTTC

d_call: NA
v_call: TRBV30
j_call: TRBJ1-2
clone_size: NA
cdr3_aa: CAWSRPRQARNYGYTF
cdr3_nt: TGTGCCTGGAGTAGACCCCGACAGGCGAGAAACTATGGCTACACCTTC

d_call: TRBD2
v_call: TRBV6-2/TRBV6-3
j_call: TRBJ2-1
clone_size: NA
cdr3_aa: CASSYSKLAGDNEQFF
cdr3_nt: TGTGCCAGCAGTTACTCTAAACTAGCGGGAGATAATGAGCAGTTCTTC

d_call: NA
v_call: TRBV7-2
j_call: TRBJ1-1
clone_size: few
cdr3_aa: CASSGWGGGTEAFF
cdr3_nt: TGTGCCAGCAGTGGTTGGGGGGGGGGCACTGAAGCTTTCTTT

d_call: NA
v_call: TRBV13
j_call: TRBJ2-3
clone_size: NA
cdr3_aa: CASSPNPTGPLSTDTQYF
cdr3_nt: TGTGCCAGCAGCCCTAATCCGACAGGTCCCCTTAGCACAGATACGCAGTATTTT

d_call: NA
v_call: TRBV7-9
j_call: TRBJ2-3
clone_size: NA
cdr3_aa: CASSFWGSPKDTQYF
cdr3_nt: TGTGCCAGCAGCTTTTGGGGCAGTCCGAAAGATACGCAGTATTTT

d_call: TRBD2
v_call: TRBV11-1
j_call: TRBJ2-7
clone_size: many
cdr3_aa: CASSSPSGGGIYEQYF
cdr3_nt: TGTGCCAGCAGCTCCCCCTCCGGGGGGGGGATCTACGAGCAGTACTTC

d_call: NA
v_call: TRBV20-1
j_call: TRBJ2-3
clone_size: many
cdr3_aa: CSAPVAAAGGTDTQYF
cdr3_nt: TGCAGTGCCCCAGTAGCGGCGGCAGGAGGCACAGATACGCAGTATTTT

d_call: TRBD1
v_call: TRBV12-3/TRBV12-4
j_call: TRBJ2-2
clone_size: NA
cdr3_aa: CASRPTGGGGSGELFF
cdr3_nt: TGTGCCAGCAGACCCACAGGGGGAGGAGGTTCCGGGGAGCTGTTTTTT

d_call: TRBD1
v_call: TRBV11-2
j_call: TRBJ2-7
clone_size: many
cdr3_aa: CASSLSQGGQGGYEQYF
cdr3_nt: TGTGCCAGCAGCTTATCCCAAGGGGGACAGGGAGGTTACGAGCAGTACTTC

d_call: NA
v_call: TRBV15
j_call: TRBJ1-2
clone_size: NA
cdr3_aa: CATSRDIGENPNYGYTF
cdr3_nt: TGTGCCACCAGCAGAGATATAGGGGAAAACCCTAACTATGGCTACACCTTC

d_call: NA
v_call: TRBV28
j_call: TRBJ1-2
clone_size: NA
cdr3_aa: CASSPALTKNYGYTF
cdr3_nt: TGTGCCAGCAGTCCGGCCCTGACGAAAAACTATGGCTACACCTTC

d_call: NA
v_call: TRBV2
j_call: TRBJ2-5
clone_size: many
cdr3_aa: CASSTSGGETQYF
cdr3_nt: NA

d_call: NA
v_call: TRBV24-1
j_call: TRBJ2-2
clone_size: few
cdr3_aa: CATSERFRGNTGELFF
cdr3_nt: TGTGCCACCAGTGAACGTTTCAGGGGTAACACCGGGGAGCTGTTTTTT

d_call: TRBD1
v_call: TRBV20-1
j_call: TRBJ1-6
clone_size: few
cdr3_aa: CSARDVGQGGAYNSPLHF
cdr3_nt: TGCAGTGCTAGAGATGTTGGACAGGGAGGGGCCTATAATTCACCCCTCCACTTT